This T cell receptor beta chain was found in a study of shared clonotypes between healthy human individuals. General study results and limits: Rarefaction revealed incomplete sorted-subset sequencing despite large depth.

Terminally differentiated effector memory CD45RA+ cells were excluded by CCR7 positive selection of CD45RO-negative cells. In the case of this clone: Its matching antigen is unknown.

Germline lookup yields CDR1 MDHEN and CDR2 SYDVKM. The CDR3 spans 15 residues. V shed 4 bases and J shed 1 base, with 10 bases lying between them. The authors ran the assay at deep level. This table comes from immunoSEQ multiplex PCR, and its TCRdb copy is limited to in-frame clones, with some not included. The data contain about 580,000 clones, 95% to 98% of them singletons. J is TRBJ2-2 and V is TRBV28; possible D gene TRBD2, 5 bases. Sample: naive CD8+ T cells sorted from blood. The TCR originated in a man in his thirties or forties in good health. The CDR3 is CASSSLRVNTGELFF. The CDR3 DNA sequence: TGTGCCAGCAGTTCCTTGCGGGTGAACACCGGGGAGCTGTTTTTT.